Presented here are 3 T cell receptor beta chains from one specimen sequenced in a study of blood T cell repertoires in COVID-19. Only in-frame clones appear in the TCRdb table, and some are missing; sequencing was by immunoSEQ multiplex PCR. The profile shows roughly 270,000 clones, about 82% of them singletons. What was sequenced was peripheral blood. The receptors stem from a man aged 50 or older with active or convalescent COVID-19.

Notes on this clone: Additional DNA sequences in this sample encode the identical CDR3. The chain has TRBV30 and TRBJ1-6; 7 positions match TRBD1. The germline CDR1 and CDR2 sequences are GTSNPN and SVGIG (reference sequence). This CDR3 contains 13 residues. The ends lost 2 bases at V and 7 bases at J; junction bases unmatched: 2. The CDR3 spells CAWSTGDNSPLHF. The CDR3 DNA reads as TGTGCCTGGAGTACAGGGGACAATTCACCCCTCCACTTT.

The rearrangement joins TRBV4-1 to TRBJ2-7; 7 nucleotides align to TRBD1. The CDR3 has 16 residues. Germline CDR1 MGHRA, CDR2 YSYEKL. V shed 0 bases, J shed 3 bases, and the junction held 8 bases outside the gene matches. The CDR3: CASSQDPGQYGYEQYF. In DNA form, the CDR3 reads TGCGCCAGCAGCCAAGACCCGGGACAGTATGGCTACGAGCAGTACTTC.

The chain is built from TRBV10-3 and TRBJ1-1; D not certain. Germline values: CDR1 ENHRY, CDR2 SYGVKD. This CDR3 contains 14 residues. Trimming took 6 bases from V and 3 from J, leaving 14 bases between them. The CDR3 here is CAIRRGPTDTEAFF. In nucleotides, the CDR3 is TGTGCCATCAGAAGAGGGCCCACGGACACTGAAGCTTTCTTT.